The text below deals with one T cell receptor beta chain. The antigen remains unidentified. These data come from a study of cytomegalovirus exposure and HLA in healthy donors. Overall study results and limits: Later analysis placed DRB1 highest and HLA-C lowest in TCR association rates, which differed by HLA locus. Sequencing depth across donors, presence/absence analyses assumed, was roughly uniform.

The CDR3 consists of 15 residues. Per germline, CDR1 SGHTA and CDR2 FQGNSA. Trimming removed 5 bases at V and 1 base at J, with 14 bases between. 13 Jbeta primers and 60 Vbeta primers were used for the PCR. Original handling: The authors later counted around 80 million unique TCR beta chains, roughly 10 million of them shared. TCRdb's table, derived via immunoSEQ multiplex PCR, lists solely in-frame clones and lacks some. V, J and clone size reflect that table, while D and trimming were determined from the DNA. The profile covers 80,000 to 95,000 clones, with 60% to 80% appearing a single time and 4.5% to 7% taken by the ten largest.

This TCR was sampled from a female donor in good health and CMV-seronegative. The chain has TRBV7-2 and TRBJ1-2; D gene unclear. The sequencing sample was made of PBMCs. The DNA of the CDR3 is TGTGCCAGCAGCCCCGTTCCCCACGGTAACTATGGCTACACCTTC. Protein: CASSPVPHGNYGYTF.